Below, 9 T cell receptor beta chains from the same sample are listed, as sequenced in a study of identical twins. TCRdb reanalysed the 5' RACE reads using MiXCR and keeps one entry per CDR3 protein. In the table there are 450,000 or so distinct CDR3 sequences, approximately 15% of which are singletons. A further study also used this sample, focusing on yellow fever vaccine responses in identical twins.

The specimen was CD4+ T cells sorted from blood. These receptors originate from a young woman in good health.

The rearrangement links TRBV28 to TRBJ2-7; 12 bases line up with TRBD2. Trimming removed 2 bases from V and 0 bases from J; junction bases left unmatched: 11. The V gene's germline CDR1 is MDHEN and CDR2 SYDVKM. This CDR3 is built from 19 residues. The CDR3: CASSLPTSGRSHFSYEQYF. DNA for the CDR3: TGTGCCAGCAGTTTACCCACTAGCGGGAGGTCCCACTTCTCCTACGAGCAGTACTTC.

This clonotype was recorded a few times. The chain couples TRBV10-3 to TRBJ2-1, with 10 nucleotides matching TRBD1. The ends lost 11 bases at V and 7 bases at J; junction bases unmatched: 8. This CDR3 region has 13 residues. CDR1 is ENHRY and CDR2 is SYGVKD in the germline V gene. CDR3 loop: CAGRDRGGNEQFF. CDR3 DNA: TGTGCCGGGCGGGACAGGGGTGGGAATGAGCAGTTCTTC.

The sample holds a few counts of this clonotype. V and J are TRBV10-3 and TRBJ2-7, with D possibly being TRBD2 (6 bases). CDR3 length: 15 residues. Germline V lookup: CDR1 ENHRY, CDR2 SYGVKD. The V and J ends lost 3 bases and 3 bases respectively, with 15 bases between them. Here the CDR3 DNA reads TGTGCCATCAGTGACTTCGGGACTCGCGGCTACGAGCAGTACTTC. Amino acids: CAISDFGTRGYEQYF.

This clonotype was detected a few times. V is TRBV25-1 and J is TRBJ1-1, with 9 bases that match TRBD1. Germline trimming cut 1 base from V and 7 bases from J; bases unmatched to any gene: 4. This CDR3 spans 14 amino acids. Germline V gene lookup returns CDR1 MGHDK and CDR2 SYGVNS. The CDR3 loop is CASSEFRGQGEAFF. The CDR3 DNA sequence: TGTGCCAGCAGTGAATTCCGGGGACAGGGTGAAGCTTTCTTT.

The chain carries TRBV7-2 and TRBJ1-5; a weak D match, TRBD1 (5 bases). The CDR3 is made up of 15 amino acids. The germline V and J ends were trimmed by 1 base and 4 bases, with 11 bases remaining between them. Germline V gene lookup returns CDR1 SGHTA and CDR2 FQGNSA. The CDR3 protein is CASSLGGSWNQPQHF. The CDR3 DNA reads as TGTGCCAGCAGCTTAGGGGGCAGCTGGAATCAGCCCCAGCATTTT.

This chain connects TRBV25-1 to TRBJ2-2; 11 nucleotides align to TRBD1. With V trimmed by 6 bases and J by 5 bases, 11 bases remained unmatched. CDR3 length: 17 residues. Germline V lookup: CDR1 MGHDK, CDR2 SYGVNS. The CDR3 is CASRPPGQGVQTGELFF. The CDR3, as DNA: TGTGCCAGCAGGCCCCCGGGACAGGGGGTACAGACCGGGGAGCTGTTTTTT.

This clonotype was detected only a few times. V is TRBV7-9 and J is TRBJ1-1, with TRBD1 identical over 10 bases. The CDR3 is made up of 15 amino acids. From germline, CDR1 is SEHNR and CDR2 FQNEAQ (reference sequence). Germline trimming cut 10 bases from V and 2 bases from J; bases unmatched to any gene: 10. CDR3 sequence reads: CATSGTGAANTEAFF. The DNA for the CDR3 is TGTGCCACCTCCGGGACAGGGGCCGCCAACACTGAAGCTTTCTTT.

This clonotype was picked up many times. J is TRBJ2-1 and V is TRBV3-1, with D uncertain. The CDR3 sequence is 14 residues long. V lost 0 bases and J 13 bases, leaving 16 bases between the germline ends. Germline V CDR1 and CDR2: LGHDT, YNNKEL (reference sequence). CDR3 protein: CASSQDLRAVAQFF. CDR3 nucleotides: TGTGCCAGCAGCCAAGATCTTAGGGCGGTTGCCCAGTTCTTC.

This clonotype has a handful of counts. J is TRBJ2-1 and V is TRBV13; D call uncertain. The CDR3 covers 15 residues. The germline V gene has CDR1 PRHDT and CDR2 FYEKMQ (reference sequence). V lost 5 bases, J lost 4 bases, and 15 bases lay in between. The CDR3 coding sequence is TGTGCCAGCAGCCGCATAAGGGCAGAATACAATGAGCAGTTCTTC. This gives the protein CASSRIRAEYNEQFF.